This T cell receptor beta chain was sequenced in a study of identical twins. TCRdb reprocessed the 5' RACE reads with MiXCR, giving one entry per CDR3 protein. The data contain around 230,000 distinct CDR3 sequences, about 6.7% of them singletons. V was clipped by 7 bases and J by 1 base, with 10 bases between them. CDR1 and CDR2 (germline): LGHNT, FRNRAP. The CDR3 is 13 amino acids. The same specimen was also included in a second study, on T cells expressing NK-cell markers.

The clonotype originates from a woman aged 18 to 35 in good health. Specimen: CD8+ T cells sorted from blood. The chain employs TRBV12-5 and TRBJ1-1; D remains unclear. The CDR3 DNA follows: TGTGCTAGTGATTGGGCCGGGAACACTGAAGCTTTCTTT. Its translation: CASDWAGNTEAFF.